This T cell receptor beta chain is drawn from a study of T cells expressing NK-cell markers. Points from the study as a whole: The study found these clonotypes also leading the CD3+CD56-NKG2C+ fraction in several donors.

TCRdb re-called the 5' RACE reads and gives one entry per CDR3 protein, without DNA. This listing includes about 110,000 distinct CDR3 sequences. The CDR3 spans 13 residues. Germline V gene sequence: CDR1 MNHEY, CDR2 SVGEGT. Comments on this clonotype: Its antigen remains unidentified.

V and J are TRBV6-2 or TRBV6-3 and TRBJ2-1. The sequence came from a woman aged 18-70 years in good health. Sequencing input: blood T cells: a sorted CD56 or NKG2C T cell subset, CD4+ or CD8+ T cells, or bulk PBMC T cells (not recorded which). CDR3 amino acids: CASSPTPSNEQFF.